This entry lists 30 T cell receptor beta chains sequenced from one sample in a study of cytomegalovirus exposure and HLA in healthy donors. This PCR relied on a set of 60 Vbeta primers and 13 Jbeta primers. TCRdb keeps only in-frame clones here, not all; method: immunoSEQ multiplex PCR. Here the sample spans about 130,000 clones, about 81% being singletons. Sequences were obtained from PBMCs. The receptors were gathered from a woman aged 40 to 55 in good health and CMV-seropositive.

This chain links TRBV5-4 with TRBJ1-3; D is unclear. V lost 0 bases, J lost 0 bases, and 4 bases lay in between. Germline V gene data show CDR1 as SGHNT and CDR2 as YYREEE (reference sequence). The CDR3 length is 14 residues. As DNA, the CDR3 is TGTGCCAGCAGCTTGGATAGCTCTGGAAACACCATATATTTT. Translation: CASSLDSSGNTIYF.

Turning to this clone: At one boundary the junction diverges from the germline segment, which might be a read error. J is TRBJ2-1 and V is TRBV18; D is ambiguous. CDR1 and CDR2 from the germline V gene are KGHSH and LQKENI. The CDR3 has 13 residues. As DNA, the CDR3 is TGTGCCAGCTCCCCACCCGGGTTCAATGAGCAGTTCTTC. Translated, it gives CASSPPGFNEQFF.

J is TRBJ2-7 and V is TRBV6-1; TRBD1 aligns across 8 bases. Germline lookup yields CDR1 MNHNS and CDR2 SASEGT. With V trimmed by 5 bases and J by 5 bases, 5 bases remained unmatched. The CDR3 is 13 residues long. In DNA form, the CDR3 reads TGTGCCAGCAGTTTGGGACAGGCGGACGAGCAGTACTTC. The encoded protein is CASSLGQADEQYF.

V and J are TRBV2 and TRBJ1-1; possibly TRBD1 for D (5 bases). V was shortened by 8 bases and J by 1 base, with 17 bases between the two germline ends. Germline values: CDR1 SNHLY, CDR2 FYNNEI. The CDR3 spans 15 residues. CDR3 nucleotides: TGTGCCAGCGTTAGACGATTGGACAAGAACACTGAAGCTTTCTTT. Its translation: CASVRRLDKNTEAFF.

The chain couples TRBV4-1 to TRBJ2-5, with 11 bases aligning to TRBD2. V was clipped by 0 bases and J by 0 bases; unmatched bases: 6. The germline CDR1 and CDR2 sequences are MGHRA and YSYEKL. The CDR3 is made up of 18 amino acids. CDR3 in amino acids: CASSQEGLAGGHQETQYF. CDR3 bases: TGCGCCAGCAGCCAAGAGGGGCTAGCGGGAGGCCACCAAGAGACCCAGTACTTC.

The chain employs TRBV11-1 and TRBJ2-2, with D uncertain. CDR3 length: 14 residues. Trimming took 3 bases from V and 6 from J, leaving 11 bases between them. Germline assignment: CDR1 SGHAT and CDR2 FQDESV (reference sequence). This CDR3 reads CASSFLGLAGELFF. The CDR3 DNA reads TGTGCCAGCAGCTTTCTCGGTCTCGCCGGGGAGCTGTTTTTT.

This rearrangement joins TRBV25-1 to TRBJ1-1; D is possibly TRBD1 (5 bases). The CDR3 runs 14 residues. Germline values: CDR1 MGHDK, CDR2 SYGVNS. Trimming left V 6 bases short and J 0 bases short, with 11 bases between. CDR3: CASRETVMNTEAFF. CDR3 nucleotides: TGTGCCAGCAGAGAGACAGTGATGAACACTGAAGCTTTCTTT.

This rearrangement joins TRBV12-5 to TRBJ1-5; D possibly corresponds to TRBD1 (5 bases). Trimming left V 1 base short and J 6 bases short, with 7 bases between. The length of the CDR3 is 13 residues. Germline V gene lookup returns CDR1 LGHNT and CDR2 FRNRAP. CDR3 sequence reads: CASGLGQGQPQHF. CDR3 nucleotide sequence: TGTGCTAGTGGTTTGGGTCAGGGTCAGCCCCAGCATTTT.

This clone was seen only a few times. In the same sample, other DNA sequences code for this CDR3. This rearrangement joins TRBV7-3 to TRBJ1-1; the D is unclear. The V gene's germline CDR1 is SGHTA and CDR2 FQGTGA. Trimming removed 2 bases from V and 0 bases from J, with 4 bases in between. The CDR3 consists of 13 residues. The chain's CDR3 is CASSLQVNTEAFF. The CDR3 DNA reads TGTGCCAGCAGCTTACAGGTGAACACTGAAGCTTTCTTT.

The genes are TRBV9 and TRBJ2-2; tentative D call: TRBD2 (5 bases). CDR3 size: 13 residues. Trimming took off 3 bases at V and 4 bases at J, with 7 bases between the two ends. Germline values: CDR1 SGDLS, CDR2 YYNGEE. DNA for the CDR3: TGTGCCAGCAGCGATAGCGTCACCGGGGAGCTGTTTTTT. Translation: CASSDSVTGELFF.

The chain employs TRBV6-4 and TRBJ2-7; D may be TRBD2 (5 bases). CDR1 is MRHNA and CDR2 is SNTAGT in the germline V gene. The V end lost 4 bases, the J end lost 2 bases, and 12 bases lay between the germline ends. There are 14 residues in the CDR3. The CDR3 coding sequence is TGTGCCAGCAGTGTAAACGGGGTCCCCTACGAGCAGTACTTC. It encodes CASSVNGVPYEQYF.

For the CDR3, the DNA is TGTGCCAGCAGGAGCCGGGACAGGCTCGTCCACGAGCAGTACTTC. It specifies CASRSRDRLVHEQYF. The rearrangement uses TRBV27 and TRBJ2-7, with TRBD1 matching 8 bases. This CDR3 spans 15 amino acids. Germline V gives CDR1 MNHEY, CDR2 SMNVEV (reference sequence). The ends lost 6 bases at V and 5 bases at J; junction bases unmatched: 12.

There are a few counts of this clone. The chain carries TRBV5-6 and TRBJ2-1; no clear D. Germline V gene lookup returns CDR1 SGHDT and CDR2 YYEEEE. The CDR3 consists of 13 residues. Trimming took 0 bases from V and 8 from J, leaving 9 bases between them. CDR3 DNA: TGTGCCAGCAGCTTGGAAGCCCGCGATGAGCAGTTCTTC. This sequence encodes CASSLEARDEQFF.

V usage is TRBV6-1 and J usage is TRBJ1-5; D is unclear. The CDR3 is 13 residues long. The V end was cut by 1 base, the J end by 4 bases, with 5 bases between. Germline V gene lookup returns CDR1 MNHNS and CDR2 SASEGT. The CDR3 loop reads CASSEGQNQPQHF. The CDR3 bases are TGTGCCAGCAGTGAAGGCCAGAATCAGCCCCAGCATTTT.

This clone was picked up a small number of times. The chain carries TRBV27 and TRBJ1-4; D remains unclear. Trimming stripped 3 bases from V and 17 bases from J, with 13 bases between. Germline loops: CDR1 MNHEY, CDR2 SMNVEV (reference sequence). The CDR3 has 11 residues. CDR3 nucleotide sequence: TGTGCCAGCAGTTTCCCCTTATCTAGTTTTTTT. Translating it yields CASSFPLSSFF.

The chain links TRBV5-1 to TRBJ2-7; TRBD2 aligns across 9 bases. CDR3 length: 15 amino acids. Germline V CDR1 and CDR2: SGHRS, YFSETQ. V shed 4 bases and J 3 bases; nucleotides not matched to a gene: 8. DNA of the CDR3: TGCGCCAGCAGCACCGGGACTAGCTTGAGCTACGAGCAGTACTTC. Protein product: CASSTGTSLSYEQYF.

This clone is a singleton in its sample. The V and J genes are TRBV25-1 and TRBJ1-1; D perhaps matches TRBD1 (5 bases). Germline CDR1 is MGHDK and CDR2 is SYGVNS. With 7 bases removed from V and 4 bases from J, the gap between germline ends came to 13 bases. CDR3 length: 13 residues. CDR3 sequence (DNA): TGTGCCAGCACCCTGGGGAGGGGCACTGAAGCTTTCTTT. Translation: CASTLGRGTEAFF.

This chain connects TRBV5-1 to TRBJ1-1, with D perhaps TRBD1 (6 bases). The CDR3 loop spans 16 amino acids. Trimming left V 0 bases short and J 6 bases short, with 18 bases between. The germline V gene has CDR1 SGHRS and CDR2 YFSETQ. The CDR3 here is CASSLGGRTSGAEAFF. The CDR3 coding sequence is TGCGCCAGCAGCTTGGGGGGGCGGACGTCCGGGGCTGAAGCTTTCTTT.

The J gene is TRBJ2-7, the V gene TRBV6-1, with D perhaps matching TRBD2 (6 bases). Germline V CDR1 and CDR2: MNHNS, SASEGT. CDR3 size: 16 residues. The V end lost 2 bases, the J end lost 3 bases, and 17 bases lay between the germline ends. For the CDR3, the DNA is TGTGCCAGCAGTGAATATCGGAGGGTCGGTAGCTACGAGCAGTACTTC. As protein: CASSEYRRVGSYEQYF.

This chain links TRBV19 with TRBJ1-5; tentative D call: TRBD1 (5 bases). Germline lookup yields CDR1 LNHDA and CDR2 SQIVND (reference sequence). Trimming removed 3 bases at V and 0 bases at J, with 12 bases between. This CDR3 has 16 amino acids. The CDR3 sequence is CASSMGRPYSNQPQHF. The CDR3 nucleotides read TGTGCCAGTAGTATGGGGCGGCCTTATAGCAATCAGCCCCAGCATTTT.

The chain has TRBV6-4 and TRBJ2-2, with 8 bases aligning to TRBD1. Germline V lookup: CDR1 MRHNA, CDR2 SNTAGT. With V trimmed by 3 bases and J by 4 bases, 4 bases remained unmatched. The CDR3 loop spans 15 amino acids. CDR3 region: CASSEGTGPTGELFF. The CDR3 nucleotides are TGTGCCAGCAGTGAGGGGACAGGACCCACCGGGGAGCTGTTTTTT.

With regard to this clone: The sample has other DNA sequences that encode this CDR3 too. The chain's CDR3 is CASKRQGSYEQYF. DNA for the CDR3: TGTGCCAGTAAGAGACAGGGCTCCTACGAGCAGTACTTC. This rearrangement joins TRBV19 to TRBJ2-7; 7 bases line up with TRBD1. With V trimmed by 7 bases and J by 0 bases, 3 bases remained unmatched. The CDR3 extends over 13 amino acids. CDR1 is LNHDA, CDR2 SQIVND, per germline (reference sequence). Full variable domain (outside the CDR3, taken from reference TRBV19 and TRBJ2-7): DGGITQSPKYLFRKEGQNVTLSCEQNLNHDAMYWYRQDPGQGLRLIYYSQIVNDFQKGDIAEGYSVSREKKESFPLTVTSAQKNPTAFYLCASKRQGSYEQYFGPGTRLTVT.

The rearrangement uses TRBV6-5 and TRBJ2-7, with D possibly being TRBD1 (6 bases). Trimming shortened V by 4 bases and J by 6 bases, and 16 bases separated the two germline ends. The CDR3 has 14 residues. Per the germline V gene, CDR1 is MNHEY and CDR2 is SVGAGI. The CDR3, as DNA: TGTGCCAGCAGTTCGGACAGTTCCCCCTCCGAGCAGTACTTC. Protein: CASSSDSSPSEQYF.

In this sample, this clone turned up once. The chain carries TRBV2 and TRBJ2-5; a weak D match, TRBD2 (6 bases). The CDR3 runs to 12 residues. The V gene lost 10 bases and the J gene lost 5 bases, with 14 bases spanning the gap. Germline V CDR1 and CDR2: SNHLY, FYNNEI. CDR3 loop: CATLAGAETQYF. For the CDR3, the DNA is TGTGCCACACTAGCCGGAGCGGAGACCCAGTACTTC.

The J gene is TRBJ1-5, the V gene TRBV5-1; no clear D gene. V was cut by 0 bases and J by 6 bases, with 13 bases left in between. This CDR3 has 15 amino acids. Germline V gives CDR1 SGHRS, CDR2 YFSETQ. The CDR3 sequence: CASSLDGEEGQPQHF. CDR3 DNA: TGCGCCAGCAGCTTGGACGGGGAGGAAGGTCAGCCCCAGCATTTT.

The genes are TRBV5-1 and TRBJ2-1, with D possibly TRBD2 on 6 matching bases. Per germline, CDR1 SGHRS and CDR2 YFSETQ. The germline V and J ends were trimmed by 4 bases and 5 bases, with 10 bases remaining between them. This CDR3 spans 13 amino acids. CDR3 region: CASSELADNEQFF. CDR3 sequence (DNA): TGCGCCAGCAGCGAACTAGCTGACAATGAGCAGTTCTTC.

The rearrangement links TRBV5-6 to TRBJ2-3; 7 nucleotides align to TRBD2. V lost 0 bases, J lost 7 bases, and 2 bases stayed unmatched. This CDR3 is 13 amino acids long. The V gene's germline CDR1 is SGHDT and CDR2 YYEEEE. The CDR3 reads CASSLVGGNTQYF. CDR3 in DNA: TGTGCCAGCAGCTTGGTGGGGGGGAATACGCAGTATTTT.

The J gene is TRBJ1-5, the V gene TRBV27; D gene uncertain. Germline assignment: CDR1 MNHEY and CDR2 SMNVEV (reference sequence). With 5 bases removed from V and 2 bases from J, the gap between germline ends came to 10 bases. The CDR3 totals 14 residues. The CDR3 here is CASSPGLGNQPQHF. The CDR3 DNA reads as TGTGCCAGCAGTCCTGGACTAGGCAATCAGCCCCAGCATTTT.

The chain joins TRBV19 to TRBJ2-1, with 8 bases that match TRBD2. Germline-derived CDR1 and CDR2 are LNHDA and SQIVND (reference sequence). The CDR3 length is 15 residues. Trimming at V came to 5 bases and at J to 2 bases, leaving 5 bases not matched to a gene. For the CDR3, the DNA is TGTGCCAGTAGTCCGAGCGGGGGAGCCTACAATGAGCAGTTCTTC. Its protein is CASSPSGGAYNEQFF.

This clone occurred once. The chain combines TRBV9 with TRBJ1-2, with no clear D. This CDR3 has 14 amino acids. CDR1 is SGDLS, CDR2 YYNGEE, per germline. V was shortened by 0 bases and J by 8 bases, with 14 bases between the two germline ends. The CDR3 nucleotides are TGTGCCAGCAGCGTAGATTCAGGAGCGGGAGGCTACACCTTC. This codes for CASSVDSGAGGYTF.